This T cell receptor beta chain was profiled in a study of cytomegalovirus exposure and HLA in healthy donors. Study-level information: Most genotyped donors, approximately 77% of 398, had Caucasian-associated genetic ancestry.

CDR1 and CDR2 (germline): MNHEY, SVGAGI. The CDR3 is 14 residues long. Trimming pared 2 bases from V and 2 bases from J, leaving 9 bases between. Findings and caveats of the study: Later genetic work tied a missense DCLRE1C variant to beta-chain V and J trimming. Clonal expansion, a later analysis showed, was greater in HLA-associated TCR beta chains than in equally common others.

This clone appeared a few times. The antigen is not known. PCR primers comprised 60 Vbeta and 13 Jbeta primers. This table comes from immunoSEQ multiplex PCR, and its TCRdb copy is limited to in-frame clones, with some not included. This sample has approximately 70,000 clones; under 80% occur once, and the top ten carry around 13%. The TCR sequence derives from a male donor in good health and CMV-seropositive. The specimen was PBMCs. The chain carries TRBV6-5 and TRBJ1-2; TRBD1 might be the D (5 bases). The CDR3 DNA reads TGTGCCAGCAGTTACGGCAGGGTGAACTATGGCTACACCTTC. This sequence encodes CASSYGRVNYGYTF.